This T cell receptor (beta chain) was identified during a study of cytomegalovirus exposure and HLA in healthy donors. Study-level background: From HLA-typed donors, an early data release held about 92 million unique TCRs.

Study conclusions and caveats: Some V segments (TRBV6-2 and TRBV6-3 among them) were excluded as indistinguishable.

As for this clone: The antigen is undetermined.

The PCR employed 60 Vbeta primers together with 13 Jbeta primers. Assay used: immunoSEQ multiplex PCR; TCRdb lists only in-frame clones, some missing. The listing records over 70,000 clones. The CDR3 totals 13 residues. V lost 4 bases, J lost 5 bases, and 5 bases stayed unmatched. Germline CDR1 is SGHTA and CDR2 is FQGTGA. This TCR was recovered from a woman aged 40 to 49 in good health and CMV-seropositive. Sequenced: PBMCs. The rearrangement links TRBV7-3 to TRBJ2-7; 7 bases align to TRBD1. The CDR3 protein is CASSSTGIHEQYF. CDR3 nucleotide sequence: TGTGCCAGCAGCTCGACAGGGATCCACGAGCAGTACTTC. Complete variable domain (other parts from reference TRBV7-3 and TRBJ2-7): GAGVSQTPSNKVTEKGKYVELRCDPISGHTALYWYRQSLGQGPEFLIYFQGTGAADDSGLPNDRFFAVRPEGSVSTLKIQRTERGDSAVYLCASSSTGIHEQYFGPGTRLTVT.